This T cell receptor (beta chain) originates from a study of blood T cell repertoires in COVID-19. V was pared by 3 bases and J by 0 bases, with 10 bases between. Per the germline V gene, CDR1 is SGHTS and CDR2 is YDEGEE. The CDR3 contains 15 residues. Sequenced by immunoSEQ multiplex PCR; TCRdb stores in-frame clones only, minus some. The sample has 65,000 to 90,000 clones, approximately 90% seen once. The source of this sequence is a human donor in a cohort sampled during active COVID-19. The chain links TRBV5-8 to TRBJ1-5; perhaps TRBD1 as D (6 bases). The specimen sequenced was peripheral blood. CDR3 nucleotide sequence: TGTGCCAGCAGCTCACAGGGCTATAGCAATCAGCCCCAGCATTTT. Residues: CASSSQGYSNQPQHF.